What follows is one T cell receptor (beta chain) and its context. The data are from a study of radiation and T cells in renal cell carcinoma. Time point denoted: baseline pretreatment blood. Described treatment: 15 Gy SBRT to primary tumor, nephrectomy 4 weeks later. Germline V gene data show CDR1 as LGHNA and CDR2 as YNFKEQ. This CDR3 is built from 14 residues. The ends were cut back, 0 bases at V and 4 bases at J, with 6 bases in the middle. Only in-frame clones appear in the TCRdb table, and some are missing; sequencing was by immunoSEQ multiplex PCR. Among about 130,000 clones listed, around nine tenths were seen once.

Sequenced here: blood, sampled from a patient whose treatment included radiotherapy and nephrectomy. This chain uses TRBV4-2 with TRBJ2-2; D is uncertain. This TCR was recovered from a woman aged 45-65 years with renal cell carcinoma. CDR3 loop: CASSQDHGTGELFF. The DNA for the CDR3 is TGTGCCAGCAGCCAAGATCACGGCACCGGGGAGCTGTTTTTT.